These T cell receptor beta chains were read from a single sample in a study of shared clonotypes between healthy human individuals. Data came from immunoSEQ multiplex PCR; TCRdb stores just in-frame clones and leaves some out. The data show fewer than 3 million clones, under 95% seen once. The sequencing sample was made of naive CD4+ T cells from PBMCs. These receptors all stem from a man between 18 and 35 years old in good health. Some clones in this sample may be carry-over from other donors' samples. Each CDR3 is given with its conserved first and last residue. Clone size is shown for a subset of rows, as once, few, many or a class of expanded clone.

CASSTTGFSGNTIYF,-,TRBV6-1
CASSRPGRLNTEAFF,-,TRBV6-5
CASSPRSGRAAEQFF,-,TRBV9
CSGRRAGEQFF,-,TRBV20-1
CASSPERDMLEQFF,-,TRBV11-1
CASSEAARVYEQYF,-,TRBV2
CASSLNARDWFEKLFF,-,TRBV27
CASSLGSGNEQFF,once,TRBV5-4
CASSEDRVREKLFF,-,TRBV5-4
CASSFYRGRGYTF,-,TRBV27
CSAQGQVNSYNEQFF,-,TRBV29-1
CASSPLAGSYNEQFF,-,TRBV5-1
CASSLGGGYGYTF,-,TRBV6-5
CASSLGLNTGELFF,-,TRBV11-3
CASSELGGITDTQYF,-,TRBV25-1
CASSGGGNQPQHF,-,TRBV6-5
CASSLDGIRGRETQYF,-,TRBV5-1